This TCR beta chain was identified in a study of cytomegalovirus exposure and HLA in healthy donors. About the research overall: The 90 to 150 validation repertoires used a platform that matched the one used for the approximately 690 first-cohort repertoires, as a later analysis reported. Regarding the study as a whole: According to a subsequent analysis, TCR clusters identified in the first cohort showed a tendency to co-occur across the approximately 120 validation repertoires. Cytomegalovirus association was listed for about 160 TCR beta chains. Usually a TCR sequence was rare, but some public TCRs were found in many donors.

Germline trimming cut 5 bases from V and 6 bases from J; bases unmatched to any gene: 10. CDR1 and CDR2 (germline): SGHTA, FQGNSA. This CDR3 has 15 amino acids. Clones were sequenced by immunoSEQ multiplex PCR, and TCRdb holds only the in-frame ones, with some missing. The sample comprises 150,000 to 200,000 clones, about 87% of which are singletons, and roughly 1.5% rests with the top ten. A remark on this clone: The antigen remains unidentified.

The origin of this receptor is a woman aged 25 to 39 in good health and CMV-seronegative. The sample consisted of PBMCs. The genes are TRBV7-2 and TRBJ1-5, with 7 nucleotides matching TRBD1. The CDR3 DNA follows: TGTGCCAGCAGCCCCGACAGGGCGTCGGGTCAGCCCCAGCATTTT. It yields the protein CASSPDRASGQPQHF.